The clone carrying this T cell receptor beta chain is a singleton in its sample. Its antigen is undetermined. Germline CDR1 is SGHNT and CDR2 is YYREEE (reference sequence). The germline V and J ends were trimmed by 1 base and 4 bases, with 17 bases remaining between them. The CDR3 sequence is 16 residues long. PCR involved 60 Vbeta and 13 Jbeta primers. Libraries were prepared by immunoSEQ multiplex PCR; TCRdb keeps only in-frame clonotypes and omits some of them. The profile shows some 130,000 clones, roughly 72% of them singletons. The source of the sample is a study of cytomegalovirus exposure and HLA in healthy donors. Whole-study results and caveats: TCR beta V- and J-gene trimming, according to a later analysis, was linked to a missense DCLRE1C variant. Beyond CMV serostatus, there was no information to go on about immune exposure. Most CMV-associated TCR beta chains appeared HLA-restricted in a later analysis. Across donors, most TCRs were seen rarely, yet some public ones were widespread.

The V call is TRBV5-4, the J call TRBJ1-2; no reliable D call. The sample was PBMCs. The clonotype originates from a woman aged 50 to 60 in good health and CMV-seronegative. Written as DNA, the CDR3 is TGTGCCAGCAGCTTGAGTCCTAGGCCGGGAGGCTATGGCTACACCTTC. It specifies CASSLSPRPGGYGYTF. Based on the CDR3 plus reference TRBV5-4 and TRBJ1-2, the full variable domain is ETGVTQSPTHLIKTRGQQVTLRCSSQSGHNTVSWYQQALGQGPQFIFQYYREEENGRGNFPPRFSGLQFPNYSSELNVNALELDDSALYLCASSLSPRPGGYGYTFGSGTRLTVV.